The sequence of this TCR beta chain was determined in a study of CD8 T cells in Susac syndrome. Random hexamers were used to reverse transcribe the RNA input (roughly 0.5 to 1 ug). TCRdb recomputed calls from the immunoSEQ multiplex PCR reads with MiXCR, one row per CDR3 protein. This table has 75,000 to 95,000 distinct CDR3 sequences, 95% to 96% appearing once. J was trimmed by 8 bases and V by 0 bases; bases with no gene match: 7. The CDR3 extends over 16 amino acids. Germline CDR1 LGHNA, CDR2 YSLEER. TEMRA cells were FACS-enriched, unlike CD8+ and CD4+ T cells, which were negatively isolated. This sequence joins TRBV4-3 and TRBJ2-1, with 10 positions matching TRBD1. Material: CD8+ T cells from PBMCs. This clonotype originated in a human donor with Susac syndrome. The DNA of the CDR3 is TGCGCCAGCAGCCAAGAGAGACAGGGGGCCGGTCATGAGCAGTTCTTC. This sequence encodes CASSQERQGAGHEQFF.